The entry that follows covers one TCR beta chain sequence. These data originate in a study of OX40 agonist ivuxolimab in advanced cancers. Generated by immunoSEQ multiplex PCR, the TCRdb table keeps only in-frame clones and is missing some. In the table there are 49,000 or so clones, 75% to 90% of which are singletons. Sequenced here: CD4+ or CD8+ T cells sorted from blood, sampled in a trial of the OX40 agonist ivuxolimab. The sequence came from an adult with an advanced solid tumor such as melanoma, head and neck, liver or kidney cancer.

The CDR3 is CSVLRVGEQYF. CDR3 sequence (DNA): TGCAGCGTTTTAAGGGTGGGGGAGCAGTACTTC. The chain is built from TRBV29-1 and TRBJ2-7; D remains unclear. Germline V gene sequence: CDR1 SQVTM, CDR2 ANQGSEA. The CDR3 contains 11 residues. Trimming left V 5 bases short and J 7 bases short, with 12 bases between.